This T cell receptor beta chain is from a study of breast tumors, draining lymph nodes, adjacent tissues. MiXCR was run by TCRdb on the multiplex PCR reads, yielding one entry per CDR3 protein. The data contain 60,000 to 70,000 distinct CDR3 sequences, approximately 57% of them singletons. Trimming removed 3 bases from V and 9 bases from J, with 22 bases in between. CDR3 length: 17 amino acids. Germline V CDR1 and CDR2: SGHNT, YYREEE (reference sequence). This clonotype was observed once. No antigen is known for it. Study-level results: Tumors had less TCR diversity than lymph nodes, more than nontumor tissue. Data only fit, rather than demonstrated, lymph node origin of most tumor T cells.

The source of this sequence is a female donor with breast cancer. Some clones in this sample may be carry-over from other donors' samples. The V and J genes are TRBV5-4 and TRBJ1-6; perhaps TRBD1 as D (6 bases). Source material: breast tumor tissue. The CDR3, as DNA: TGTGCCAGCAGCTCCCCGGGACAAGGCCAAGGGTGTTCACCCCTCCACTTT. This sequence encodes CASSSPGQGQGCSPLHF.